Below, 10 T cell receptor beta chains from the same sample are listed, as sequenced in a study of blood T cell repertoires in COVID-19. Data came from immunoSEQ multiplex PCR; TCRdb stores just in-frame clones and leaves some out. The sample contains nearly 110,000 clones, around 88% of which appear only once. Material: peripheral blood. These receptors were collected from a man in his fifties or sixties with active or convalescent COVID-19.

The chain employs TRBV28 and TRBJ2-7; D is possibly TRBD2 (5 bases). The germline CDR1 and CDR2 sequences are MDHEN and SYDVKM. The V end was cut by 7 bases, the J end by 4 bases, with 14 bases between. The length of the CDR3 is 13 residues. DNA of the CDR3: TGTGCCAGCAAGCTAAGCGGTACGTACGAGCAGTACTTC. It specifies CASKLSGTYEQYF.

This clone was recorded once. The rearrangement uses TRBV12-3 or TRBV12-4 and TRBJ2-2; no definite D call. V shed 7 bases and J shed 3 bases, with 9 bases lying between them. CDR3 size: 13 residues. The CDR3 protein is CASTHQDTGELFF. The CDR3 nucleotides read TGTGCCAGCACCCACCAGGACACCGGGGAGCTGTTTTTT.

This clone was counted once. CDR3 sequence (DNA): TGTGCCAGCAGCTTATTACTGAACACCGGGGAGCTGTTTTTT. Its protein is CASSLLLNTGELFF. The chain employs TRBV11-2 and TRBJ2-2; no clear D gene. The ends were cut back, 2 bases at V and 1 base at J, with 5 bases in the middle. Germline V gene lookup returns CDR1 SGHAT and CDR2 FQNNGV. The CDR3 spans 14 residues.

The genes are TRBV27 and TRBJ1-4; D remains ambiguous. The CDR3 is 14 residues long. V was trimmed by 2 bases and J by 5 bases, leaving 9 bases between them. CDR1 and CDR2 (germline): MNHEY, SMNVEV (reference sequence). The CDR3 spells CASSLMRKNEKLFF. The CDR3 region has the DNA TGTGCCAGCAGTTTAATGCGAAAGAATGAAAAACTGTTTTTT.

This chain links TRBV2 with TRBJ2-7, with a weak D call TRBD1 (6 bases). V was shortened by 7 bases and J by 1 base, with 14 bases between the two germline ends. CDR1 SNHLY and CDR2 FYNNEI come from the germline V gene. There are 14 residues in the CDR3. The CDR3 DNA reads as TGTGCCAGCACCCAACAGGGTGTATCCTACGAGCAGTACTTC. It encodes CASTQQGVSYEQYF.

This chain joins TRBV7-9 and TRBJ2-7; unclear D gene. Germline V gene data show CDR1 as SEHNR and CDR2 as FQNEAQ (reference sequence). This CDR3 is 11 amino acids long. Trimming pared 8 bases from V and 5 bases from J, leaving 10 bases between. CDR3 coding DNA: TGTGCCAGCGGCTCCCGAGACGAGCAGTACTTC. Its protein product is CASGSRDEQYF.

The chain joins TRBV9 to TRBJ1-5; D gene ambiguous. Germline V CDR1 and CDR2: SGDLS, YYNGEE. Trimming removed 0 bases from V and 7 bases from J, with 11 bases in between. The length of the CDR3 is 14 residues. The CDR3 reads CASSVEGGRQPQHF. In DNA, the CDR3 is TGTGCCAGCAGCGTAGAAGGCGGGCGGCAGCCCCAGCATTTT.

The DNA for the CDR3 is TGTGCCAGCAGTGTTTTGTTAGGGGGCGCATTAAATGGCTACACCTTC. Amino acids: CASSVLLGGALNGYTF. V usage is TRBV2 and J usage is TRBJ1-2; 7 nucleotides agree with TRBD1. CDR1 and CDR2 from the germline V gene are SNHLY and FYNNEI. The CDR3 extends over 16 amino acids. The V and J ends lost 4 bases and 6 bases, in that order; junction bases with no gene match: 14.

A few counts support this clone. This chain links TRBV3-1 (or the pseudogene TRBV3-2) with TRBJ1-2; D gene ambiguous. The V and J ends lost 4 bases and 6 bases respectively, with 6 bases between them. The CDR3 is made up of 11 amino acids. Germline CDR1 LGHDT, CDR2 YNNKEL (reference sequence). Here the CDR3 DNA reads TGTGCCAGCAGCCGGGGAGATGGCTACACCTTC. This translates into CASSRGDGYTF.

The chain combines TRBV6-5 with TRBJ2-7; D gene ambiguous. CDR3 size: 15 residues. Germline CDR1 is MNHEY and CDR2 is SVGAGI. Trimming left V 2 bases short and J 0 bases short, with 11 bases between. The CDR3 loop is CASSYDGGSSYEQYF. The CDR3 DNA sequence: TGTGCCAGCAGTTACGACGGCGGAAGCTCCTACGAGCAGTACTTC.